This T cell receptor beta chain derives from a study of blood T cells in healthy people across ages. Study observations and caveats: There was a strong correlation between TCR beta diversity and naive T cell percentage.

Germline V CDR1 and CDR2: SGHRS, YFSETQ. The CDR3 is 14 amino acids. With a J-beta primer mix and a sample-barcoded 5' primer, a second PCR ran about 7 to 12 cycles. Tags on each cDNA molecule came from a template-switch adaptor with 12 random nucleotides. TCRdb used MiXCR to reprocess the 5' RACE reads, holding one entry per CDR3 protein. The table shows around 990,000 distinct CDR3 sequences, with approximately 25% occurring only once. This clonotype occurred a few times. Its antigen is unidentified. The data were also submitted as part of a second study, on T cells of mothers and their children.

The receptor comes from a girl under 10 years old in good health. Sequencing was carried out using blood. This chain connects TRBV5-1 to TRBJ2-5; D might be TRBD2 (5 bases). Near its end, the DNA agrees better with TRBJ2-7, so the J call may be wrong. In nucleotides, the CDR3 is TGCGCCAGCAGCAGTCTAGACGGACTCTACGAGCAGTACTTC. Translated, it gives CASSSLDGLYEQYF.